Ten or more counts support the clone carrying this TCR beta chain. This sample stems from a study of T-cell reconstitution after alpha-beta-depleted transplantation in children. V dropped 4 bases and J dropped 4 bases, with 18 bases sitting between them. The CDR3 is 16 amino acids. Library preparation (for TCRbeta) was performed with unique molecular identifiers. A single record per CDR3 protein comes from TCRdb applying MiXCR to the PCR reads. The sample lists about 690,000 distinct CDR3 sequences, approximately 16% occurring once. The TCR originated in a human donor who donated a stem cell graft to a child with acute myeloid leukemia. Material: PBMCs from the stem cell graft donor, obtained from the stem cell graft. This chain links TRBV12-3 or TRBV12-4 with TRBJ2-3; D remains unclear. The chain's CDR3 is CASSSLLDRPPDTQYF. The CDR3 DNA is TGTGCCAGCAGTTCTCTATTGGACCGCCCGCCAGATACGCAGTATTTT.